Below, 16 T cell receptor beta chains from the same sample are listed, as sequenced in a study of read filtering for tumor transcriptome and immune sequencing (dated by TCRdb to 2020 to 2022). Sequencing relied on an Illumina HiSeq 4000. TCR libraries were constructed from 350 to 400 ng RNA using the Immunoverse kit, and molecular barcoded adaptors covering alpha/delta and beta/gamma chains were employed. TCRdb passed the public sequencing reads through fastp at Q25 and MiXCR, retaining productive beta sequences. Each entry merges the rows of one CDR3 protein and shows their most common DNA and genes. Here the sample has 15,000 to 20,000 distinct CDR3 sequences; around 20% occur a single time. Nearly 25% of the sample goes to the ten largest clones. The sequenced material came from a population of CD138-negative cells sorted from bone marrow. Taken with the paper, the label for cell subset or site translates to: bone marrow mononuclear cells depleted of CD138+ plasma/myeloma cells by negative magnetic selection. Every receptor here comes from a donor at least 40 years old with multiple myeloma.

In its sample, this clonotype was seen many times. This rearrangement joins TRBV20-1 to TRBJ2-3, with 9 nucleotides matching TRBD1. J lost 1 base, V lost 7 bases, and 12 bases had no gene match. The CDR3 is made up of 16 amino acids. Germline-derived CDR1 and CDR2 are DFQATT and SNEGSKA (reference sequence). The CDR3 nucleotides are TGCAGTGGATTCCCTACAGGGGGCTTGGGCACAGATACGCAGTATTTT. It specifies CSGFPTGGLGTDTQYF.

As regards this clonotype: At one end, the junction sequence differs from germline, possibly due to a read error. The gene calls are TRBV25-1 and TRBJ2-2; 11 nucleotides line up with TRBD2. The CDR3 has 19 amino acids. CDR1 MGHDK and CDR2 SYGVNS come from the germline V gene. The CDR3 bases are TGTGCCAGCAGTGAACTTGGGACTAGCGGAAAACCAAACACCGGGGAGCTGTCTTTT. Translating gives CASSELGTSGKPNTGELSF.

The V gene is TRBV5-1, the J gene TRBJ1-5; D may be TRBD1 (5 bases). V lost 5 bases, J lost 4 bases, and 16 bases lay in between. The CDR3 length is 15 residues. The germline gives CDR1 SGHRS, CDR2 YFSETQ. CDR3 coding DNA: TGCGCCAGCAGACGAGACGGGACCGCAAATCAGCCCCAGCATTTT. It is translated as CASRRDGTANQPQHF.

This clonotype was recorded at least ten times. The gene calls are TRBV7-9 and TRBJ2-1; TRBD1 aligns across 7 bases. The V gene end was trimmed by 5 bases and the J gene end by 14 bases; junction bases not matched to a gene: 15. The length of the CDR3 is 14 residues. Germline V lookup: CDR1 SEHNR, CDR2 FQNEAQ (reference sequence). CDR3 in amino acids: CASSPRSSGTVEFF. In DNA form, the CDR3 reads TGTGCCAGCAGCCCCCGATCCTCCGGGACAGTTGAGTTCTTC.

This chain joins TRBV7-2 and TRBJ2-5; TRBD2 agrees at 12 bases. CDR3 size: 14 residues. The V gene's germline CDR1 is SGHTA and CDR2 FQGNSA. Germline trimming cut 6 bases from V and 5 bases from J; bases unmatched to any gene: 4. CDR3 region: CASSRLAGVETQYF. CDR3 nucleotides: TGTGCCAGCAGTCGACTAGCGGGAGTGGAGACCCAGTACTTC.

The chain uses TRBV19 and TRBJ1-5; tentative D call: TRBD1 (5 bases). Trimming stripped 6 bases from V and 3 bases from J, with 12 bases between. CDR3 size: 14 residues. Germline lookup yields CDR1 LNHDA and CDR2 SQIVND (reference sequence). This chain's CDR3 is CASRLQVVNQPQHF. The CDR3 DNA reads as TGTGCCAGTAGACTACAGGTGGTCAATCAGCCCCAGCATTTT.

In regard to this clonotype: The junction departs from the called germline gene at one end, perhaps through a read error. V and J are TRBV29-1 and TRBJ1-2; D is unresolved. Germline loops: CDR1 SQVTM, CDR2 ANQGSEA. The CDR3 has 12 residues. The CDR3 sequence: CGVAVGNYGYTF. The DNA for the CDR3 is TGCGGCGTTGCGGTCGGCAACTATGGCTACACCTTC.

This clonotype was seen repeatedly, ten times or more. V usage is TRBV6-2 or TRBV6-3 and J usage is TRBJ2-7; D unclear. From germline, CDR1 is MNHEY and CDR2 SVGEGT. V shed 6 bases and J shed 7 bases, with 19 bases lying between them. This CDR3 has 14 amino acids. DNA for the CDR3: TGTGCCAGCAGCAGACCCGTATACCTTACGGAGCAGTACTTC. Protein sequence: CASSRPVYLTEQYF.

This clonotype was counted at least ten times. The chain joins TRBV24-1 to TRBJ2-1, with 7 positions matching TRBD1. Per germline, CDR1 KGHDR and CDR2 SFDVKD. Unmatched junction bases numbered 22, after V lost 4 bases and J lost 8 bases. CDR3 length: 19 residues. This CDR3 is CATSDPTGQARASLDEQFF. The DNA for the CDR3 is TGTGCCACCAGTGACCCCACCGGACAGGCCCGTGCCTCCTTGGATGAGCAGTTCTTC.

By share, this clonotype counts as medium-sized. The chain couples TRBV19 to TRBJ2-1, with a weak D call TRBD2 (5 bases). The V end was cut by 4 bases, the J end by 0 bases, with 10 bases between. CDR1 LNHDA and CDR2 SQIVND come from the germline V gene (reference sequence). The CDR3 has 15 amino acids. This chain's CDR3 is CASSKVGVSYNEQFF. The CDR3 nucleotides read TGTGCCAGTAGTAAAGTGGGAGTCTCCTACAATGAGCAGTTCTTC.

A note on this clonotype: One base away lies a much larger clone, so this may be a sequencing read error. This chain uses TRBV5-1 with TRBJ2-6, with D unclear. Per the germline V gene, CDR1 is SGHRS and CDR2 is YFSETQ. V was trimmed by 4 bases and J by 8 bases, leaving 16 bases between them. This CDR3 has 15 residues. The CDR3 sequence is CASSLGPLRTNVLTF. The CDR3 nucleotides are TGCGCCAGCAGCCTCGGTCCTCTTCGGACCAACGTCCTGACTTTC.

Only a few counts were recorded for this clonotype. V gene TRBV7-2 combines with J gene TRBJ2-6, with 14 bases aligning to TRBD2. The CDR3 loop spans 19 amino acids. The junction had 5 bases not matched to a gene; V was cut back by 1 base and J by 3 bases. Germline CDR1 is SGHTA and CDR2 is FQGNSA. For the CDR3, the DNA is TGTGCCAGCAGCTTAGTGGGACTAGCGGGAGTCAGTGGGGCCAACGTCCTGACTTTC. It yields the protein CASSLVGLAGVSGANVLTF.

This clonotype was found many times. This chain joins TRBV29-1 and TRBJ2-1; 8 nucleotides align to TRBD2. Germline trimming cut 4 bases from V and 0 bases from J; bases unmatched to any gene: 8. The CDR3 spans 16 residues. Germline CDR1 and CDR2: SQVTM and ANQGSEA. The CDR3 DNA reads TGCAGCGTTGGAAACATAGCGGGGAGCTCCTACAATGAGCAGTTCTTC. Residues: CSVGNIAGSSYNEQFF.

This clonotype has a count of ten or more. This chain uses TRBV20-1 with TRBJ2-7; TRBD2 agrees at 8 bases. Losses at the gene ends were 3 bases for V and 3 bases for J; bases not matched to a gene: 4. Per germline, CDR1 DFQATT and CDR2 SNEGSKA (reference sequence). There are 13 residues in the CDR3. CDR3 amino acids: CSASGREVYEQYF. CDR3 nucleotides: TGCAGTGCTAGTGGGCGGGAGGTCTACGAGCAGTACTTC.

This clonotype was found many times. This chain joins TRBV28 and TRBJ1-1, with D possibly being TRBD1 (5 bases). CDR3 length: 16 amino acids. The germline V gene encodes CDR1 MDHEN and CDR2 SYDVKM. V was clipped by 3 bases and J by 1 base, with 15 bases between them. In DNA, the CDR3 is TGTGCCAGCAGTTTTATATCAGGGCAGTCGAACACTGAAGCTTTCTTT. As protein: CASSFISGQSNTEAFF.

V usage is TRBV2 and J usage is TRBJ2-1; 11 bases fit TRBD2. Trimming cost V 6 bases and J 10 bases; bases outside gene matches: 17. This CDR3 region has 17 residues. Germline V gene data show CDR1 as SNHLY and CDR2 as FYNNEI. The CDR3 DNA reads as TGTGCCAGCAGGTATAGCGGGAGGGCCGGTCGAGGTGGCGAGCAGTTCTTC. Translating gives CASRYSGRAGRGGEQFF.